These 10 T cell receptor beta chains were all obtained from the same sample, sequenced in a study of CD8 T cells in Susac syndrome. RNA, at roughly 0.45 to 1 ug, was reverse transcribed with random hexamers. TCRdb reprocessed the immunoSEQ multiplex PCR reads with MiXCR, giving one entry per CDR3 protein. The data contain about 290,000 distinct CDR3 sequences, 65% to 90% of them singletons. Sequencing input: CD8+ T cells from PBMCs. These receptors were collected from a human donor with multiple sclerosis.

This rearrangement joins TRBV6-6 to TRBJ1-3; the D is unclear. V lost 8 bases, J lost 0 bases, and 8 bases lay in between. This CDR3 spans 13 amino acids. CDR1 is MNHNY, CDR2 SVGAGI, per germline (reference sequence). CDR3 sequence: CASVVISGNTIYF. CDR3 nucleotides: TGTGCCAGCGTTGTGATCTCTGGAAACACCATATATTTT.

This chain connects TRBV9 to TRBJ1-1; 8 bases map to TRBD1. With 2 bases clipped from V and 0 bases from J, the junction kept 3 bases outside the gene matches. The germline V gene has CDR1 SGDLS and CDR2 YYNGEE. The CDR3 is 15 amino acids. The CDR3 sequence: CASSVTGAMNTEAFF. The CDR3 bases are TGTGCCAGCAGCGTGACAGGGGCCATGAACACTGAAGCTTTCTTT.

This chain uses TRBV3-1 with TRBJ2-1; D not resolved. Trimming removed 3 bases at V and 8 bases at J, with 11 bases between. Looked up from germline, CDR1 is LGHDT and CDR2 is YNNKEL (reference sequence). The CDR3 is 13 amino acids. This CDR3 is CASSHSSGHEQFF. CDR3 in DNA: TGTGCCAGCAGCCATTCATCCGGGCATGAGCAGTTCTTC.

The chain recombines TRBV9 with TRBJ1-2; 7 nucleotides agree with TRBD1. Germline CDR1 and CDR2: SGDLS and YYNGEE. V gave up 3 bases and J gave up 0 bases; unmatched junction bases: 5. The CDR3 is 15 amino acids. CDR3 residues: CASSATGTSNYGYTF. The CDR3 coding sequence is TGTGCCAGCAGCGCGACAGGGACTTCTAACTATGGCTACACCTTC.

The chain has TRBV2 and TRBJ2-2; 7 positions agree with TRBD2. Unmatched junction bases numbered 7, after V lost 6 bases and J lost 6 bases. This CDR3 has 14 residues. CDR1 is SNHLY and CDR2 is FYNNEI in the germline V gene. CDR3 residues: CASRNPGGAGELFF. In nucleotides, the CDR3 is TGTGCCAGCAGAAACCCTGGGGGGGCCGGGGAGCTGTTTTTT. Full variable domain (remainder filled in from reference TRBV2 and TRBJ2-2): EPEVTQTPSHQVTQMGQEVILRCVPISNHLYFYWYRQILGQKVEFLVSFYNNEISEKSEIFDDQFSVERPDGSNFTLKIRSTKLEDSAMYFCASRNPGGAGELFFGEGSRLTVL.

This CDR3 is CASSLASANTGELFF. CDR3 coding DNA: TGCGCCAGCAGCTTGGCTAGCGCTAACACCGGGGAGCTGTTTTTT. J is TRBJ2-2 and V is TRBV5-1; tentative D call: TRBD2 (6 bases). Germline V gives CDR1 SGHRS, CDR2 YFSETQ. Trimming shortened V by 0 bases and J by 2 bases, and 8 bases separated the two germline ends. The CDR3 spans 15 residues. The full variable domain, in which reference TRBV5-1 and TRBJ2-2 provide the parts outside the CDR3, is KAGVTQTPRYLIKTRGQQVTLSCSPISGHRSVSWYQQTPGQGLQFLFEYFSETQRNKGNFPGRFSGRQFSNSRSEMNVSTLELGDSALYLCASSLASANTGELFFGEGSRLTVL.

This sequence joins TRBV4-3 and TRBJ2-1, with 12 positions matching TRBD2. The CDR3 is made up of 16 amino acids. Germline V gene sequence: CDR1 LGHNA, CDR2 YSLEER. Trimming removed 7 bases from V and 2 bases from J; junction bases left unmatched: 6. The CDR3 spells CASKSSGRAPYNEQFF. For the CDR3, the DNA is TGCGCCAGCAAGTCTAGCGGGAGGGCCCCCTACAATGAGCAGTTCTTC.

This chain links TRBV7-2 with TRBJ2-3; possibly TRBD1 for D (6 bases). Looked up from germline, CDR1 is SGHTA and CDR2 is FQGNSA. The ends were cut back, 0 bases at V and 2 bases at J, with 12 bases in the middle. The CDR3 consists of 16 residues. CDR3 DNA: TGTGCCAGCAGCTTAGCGGCAGGGGCTCTCACAGATACGCAGTATTTT. It is translated as CASSLAAGALTDTQYF.

The chain joins TRBV5-6 to TRBJ2-1; D not resolved. Per the germline V gene, CDR1 is SGHDT and CDR2 is YYEEEE. V shed 1 base and J shed 8 bases, with 4 bases lying between them. The CDR3 extends over 11 amino acids. The CDR3, as DNA: TGTGCCAGCAGCTTGACCCATGAGCAGTTCTTC. Translating gives CASSLTHEQFF.

This chain connects TRBV29-1 to TRBJ1-1; TRBD1 agrees at 9 bases. CDR1 SQVTM and CDR2 ANQGSEA come from the germline V gene. The CDR3 is 16 residues long. Losses at the gene ends were 6 bases for V and 0 bases for J; bases not matched to a gene: 11. The CDR3 here is CSVLDGTGYVNTEAFF. DNA of the CDR3: TGCAGCGTCCTGGACGGGACAGGGTACGTGAACACTGAAGCTTTCTTT. Full variable domain (outside the CDR3, taken from reference TRBV29-1 and TRBJ1-1): SAVISQKPSRDICQRGTSLTIQCQVDSQVTMMFWYRQQPGQSLTLIATANQGSEATYESGFVIDKFPISRPNLTFSTLTVSNMSPEDSSIYLCSVLDGTGYVNTEAFFGQGTRLTVV.